This TCR beta chain originates from a study of T cell changes during pregnancy in multiple sclerosis. Data came from immunoSEQ multiplex PCR; TCRdb stores just in-frame clones and leaves some out. In the table there are roughly 58,000 clones, around 93% of which are singletons. The CDR3 length is 14 residues. V lost 3 bases and J 1 base, leaving 11 bases between the germline ends. CDR1 SQVTM and CDR2 ANQGSEA come from the germline V gene. The receptor comes from a female donor in good health, enrolled as a control in a pregnancy study. The rearrangement links TRBV29-1 to TRBJ2-3, with a possible D match to TRBD2 (7 bases). Sequencing was performed on CD4+ T cells from peripheral blood mononuclear cells, taken after pregnancy. The CDR3 here is CSVDRGGRTDTQYF. The CDR3 coding sequence is TGCAGCGTTGATCGCGGGGGCCGCACAGATACGCAGTATTTT.